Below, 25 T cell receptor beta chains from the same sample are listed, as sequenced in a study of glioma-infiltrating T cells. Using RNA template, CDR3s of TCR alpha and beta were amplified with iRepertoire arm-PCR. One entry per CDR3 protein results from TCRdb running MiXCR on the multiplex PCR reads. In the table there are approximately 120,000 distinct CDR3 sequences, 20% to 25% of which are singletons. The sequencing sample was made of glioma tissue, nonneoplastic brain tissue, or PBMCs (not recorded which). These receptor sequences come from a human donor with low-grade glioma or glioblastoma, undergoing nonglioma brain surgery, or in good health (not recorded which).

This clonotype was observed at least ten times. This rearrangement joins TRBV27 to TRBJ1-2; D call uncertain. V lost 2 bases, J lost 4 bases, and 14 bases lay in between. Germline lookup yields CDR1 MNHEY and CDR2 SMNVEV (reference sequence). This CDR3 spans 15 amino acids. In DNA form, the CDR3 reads TGTGCCAGCAGTTTAAATGGCAGGACCCCCTATGGCTACACCTTC. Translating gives CASSLNGRTPYGYTF.

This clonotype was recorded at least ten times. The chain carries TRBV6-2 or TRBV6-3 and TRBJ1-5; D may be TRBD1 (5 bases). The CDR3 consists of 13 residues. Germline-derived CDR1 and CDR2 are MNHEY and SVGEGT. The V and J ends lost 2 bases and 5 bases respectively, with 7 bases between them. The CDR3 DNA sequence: TGTGCCAGCAGTTACCAGGGACATCAGCCCCAGCATTTT. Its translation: CASSYQGHQPQHF.

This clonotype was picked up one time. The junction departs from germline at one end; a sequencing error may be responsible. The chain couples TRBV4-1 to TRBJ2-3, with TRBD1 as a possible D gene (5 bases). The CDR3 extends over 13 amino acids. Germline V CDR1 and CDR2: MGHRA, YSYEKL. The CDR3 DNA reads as TGCTCCAGCAGCCAGGGTAGCACAGATACGCAGTATTTT. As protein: CSSSQGSTDTQYF.

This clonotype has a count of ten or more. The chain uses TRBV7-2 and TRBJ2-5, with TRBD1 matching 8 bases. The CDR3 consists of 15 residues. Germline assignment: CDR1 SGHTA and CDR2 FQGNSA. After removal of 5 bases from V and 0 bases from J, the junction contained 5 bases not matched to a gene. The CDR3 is CASSLRTGYQETQYF. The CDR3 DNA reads TGTGCCAGCAGCCTCCGGACAGGGTACCAAGAGACCCAGTACTTC.

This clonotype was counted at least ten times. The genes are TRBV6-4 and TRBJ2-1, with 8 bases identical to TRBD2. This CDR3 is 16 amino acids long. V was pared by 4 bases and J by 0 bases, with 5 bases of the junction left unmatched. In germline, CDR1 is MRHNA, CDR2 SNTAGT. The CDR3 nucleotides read TGTGCCAGCAGTGTACTAGCGGCAAGCTCCTACAATGAGCAGTTCTTC. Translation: CASSVLAASSYNEQFF.

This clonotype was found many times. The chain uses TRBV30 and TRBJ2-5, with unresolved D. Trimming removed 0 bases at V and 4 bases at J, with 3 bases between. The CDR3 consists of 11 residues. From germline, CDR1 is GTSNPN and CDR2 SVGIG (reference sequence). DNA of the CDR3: TGTGCCTGGAGTGTAAGAGAGACCCAGTACTTC. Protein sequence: CAWSVRETQYF.

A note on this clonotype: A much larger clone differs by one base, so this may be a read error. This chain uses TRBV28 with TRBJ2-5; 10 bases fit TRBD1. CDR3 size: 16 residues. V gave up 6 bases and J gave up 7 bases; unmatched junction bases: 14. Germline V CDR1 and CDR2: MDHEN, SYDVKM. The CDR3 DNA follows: TGTGCCAGCAGGTACATAGGGACAGGGGAGCATGTGACCCAGTACTTC. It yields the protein CASRYIGTGEHVTQYF.

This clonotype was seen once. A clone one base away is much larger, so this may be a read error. Here the CDR3 reads CSVPRDTEAFF. For the CDR3, the DNA is TGCAGCGTCCCGAGGGACACTGAAGCTTTCTTT. V and J are TRBV29-1 and TRBJ1-1; D call uncertain. V lost 6 bases and J 3 bases, leaving 8 bases between the germline ends. Germline V lookup: CDR1 SQVTM, CDR2 ANQGSEA. The CDR3 consists of 11 residues.

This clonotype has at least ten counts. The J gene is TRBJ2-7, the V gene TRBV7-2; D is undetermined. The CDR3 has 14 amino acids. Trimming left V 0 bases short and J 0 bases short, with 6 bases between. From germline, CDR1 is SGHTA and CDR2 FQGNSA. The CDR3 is CASSLAATSYEQYF. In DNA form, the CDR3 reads TGTGCCAGCAGCTTAGCCGCCACCTCCTACGAGCAGTACTTC.

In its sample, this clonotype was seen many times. CDR3 amino acids: CASSLGTGTYEQYF. For the CDR3, the DNA is TGTGCCAGCAGCTTAGGGACAGGGACCTACGAGCAGTACTTC. The V gene is TRBV11-2, the J gene TRBJ2-7; 8 bases line up with TRBD1. J lost 2 bases, V lost 1 base, and 1 base had no gene match. This CDR3 has 14 amino acids. CDR1 and CDR2 from the germline V gene are SGHAT and FQNNGV. Full variable domain (rest looked up from reference TRBV11-2 and TRBJ2-7): EAGVAQSPRYKIIEKRQSVAFWCNPISGHATLYWYQQILGQGPKLLIQFQNNGVVDDSQLPKDRFSAERLKGVDSTLKIQPAKLEDSAVYLCASSLGTGTYEQYFGPGTRLTVT.

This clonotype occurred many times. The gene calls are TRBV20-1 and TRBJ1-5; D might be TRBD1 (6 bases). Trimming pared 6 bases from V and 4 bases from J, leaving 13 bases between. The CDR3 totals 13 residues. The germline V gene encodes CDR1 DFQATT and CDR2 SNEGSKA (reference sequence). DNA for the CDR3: TGCAGTGCGAGGGACATTACGAATCAGCCCCAGCATTTT. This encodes CSARDITNQPQHF.

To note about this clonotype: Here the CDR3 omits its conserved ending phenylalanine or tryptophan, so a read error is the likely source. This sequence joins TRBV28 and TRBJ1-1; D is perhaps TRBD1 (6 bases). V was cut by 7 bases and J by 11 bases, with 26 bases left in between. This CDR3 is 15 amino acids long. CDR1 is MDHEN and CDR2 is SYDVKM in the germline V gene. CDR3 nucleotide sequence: TGTGCCAGCATCGAACAGGGAAGGTCGAACACTGCCGCTTTCTGT. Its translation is CASIEQGRSNTAAFC.

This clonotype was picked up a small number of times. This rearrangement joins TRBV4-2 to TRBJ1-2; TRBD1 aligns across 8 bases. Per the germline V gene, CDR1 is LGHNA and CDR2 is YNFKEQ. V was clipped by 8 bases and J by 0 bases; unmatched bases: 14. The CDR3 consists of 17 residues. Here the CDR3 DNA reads TGTGCCAGCCAACCGGGACAGGCGCGGGTAGCTAACTATGGCTACACCTTC. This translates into CASQPGQARVANYGYTF.

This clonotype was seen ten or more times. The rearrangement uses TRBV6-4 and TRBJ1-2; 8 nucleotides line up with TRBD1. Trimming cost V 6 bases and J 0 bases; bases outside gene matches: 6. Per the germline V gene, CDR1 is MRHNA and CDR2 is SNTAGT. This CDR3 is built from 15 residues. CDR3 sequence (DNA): TGTGCCAGCAGCGCTGGGACAGGCCCTAACTATGGCTACACCTTC. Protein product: CASSAGTGPNYGYTF.

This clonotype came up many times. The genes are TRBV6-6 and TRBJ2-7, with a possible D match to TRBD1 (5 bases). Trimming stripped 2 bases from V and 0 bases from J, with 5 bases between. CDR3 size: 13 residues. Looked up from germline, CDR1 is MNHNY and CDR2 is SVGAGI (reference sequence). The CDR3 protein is CASSYDSSYEQYF. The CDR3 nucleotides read TGTGCCAGCAGTTACGACAGCTCCTACGAGCAGTACTTC.

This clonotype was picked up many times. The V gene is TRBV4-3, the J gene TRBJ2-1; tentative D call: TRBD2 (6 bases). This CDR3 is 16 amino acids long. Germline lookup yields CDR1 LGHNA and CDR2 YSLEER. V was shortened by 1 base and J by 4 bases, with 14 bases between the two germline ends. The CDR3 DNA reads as TGCGCCAGCAGCCAAGGAGGCGGGACTTTATACAATGAGCAGTTCTTC. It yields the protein CASSQGGGTLYNEQFF.

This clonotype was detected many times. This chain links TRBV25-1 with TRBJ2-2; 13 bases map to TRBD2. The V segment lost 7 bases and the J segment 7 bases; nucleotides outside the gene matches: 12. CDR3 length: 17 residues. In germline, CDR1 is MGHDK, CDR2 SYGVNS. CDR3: CASIPSGTSGTFGELFF. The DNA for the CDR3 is TGTGCCAGCATTCCCTCCGGGACTAGCGGGACTTTCGGGGAGCTGTTTTTT.

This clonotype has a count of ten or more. For the CDR3, the DNA is TGTGCCAGCAGCCAAGTGGGACAGAGGAACACTGAAGCTTTCTTT. It is translated as CASSQVGQRNTEAFF. This chain uses TRBV3-1 with TRBJ1-1; the match to TRBD1 covers 7 bases. V shed 1 base and J 1 base; nucleotides not matched to a gene: 3. Per germline, CDR1 LGHDT and CDR2 YNNKEL (reference sequence). This CDR3 has 15 amino acids.

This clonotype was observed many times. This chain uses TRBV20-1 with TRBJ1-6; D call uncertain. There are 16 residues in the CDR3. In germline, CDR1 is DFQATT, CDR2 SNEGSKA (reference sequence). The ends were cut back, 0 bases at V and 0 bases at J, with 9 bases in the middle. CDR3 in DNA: TGCAGTGCTAGAGATGGCGGGAGCTCCTATAATTCACCCCTCCACTTT. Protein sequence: CSARDGGSSYNSPLHF.

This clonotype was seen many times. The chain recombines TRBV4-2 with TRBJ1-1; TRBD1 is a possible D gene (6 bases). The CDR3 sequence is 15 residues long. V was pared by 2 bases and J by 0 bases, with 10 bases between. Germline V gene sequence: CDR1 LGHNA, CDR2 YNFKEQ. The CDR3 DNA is TGTGCCAGCAGCCAATGGACAGCATTGAACACTGAAGCTTTCTTT. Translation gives CASSQWTALNTEAFF.

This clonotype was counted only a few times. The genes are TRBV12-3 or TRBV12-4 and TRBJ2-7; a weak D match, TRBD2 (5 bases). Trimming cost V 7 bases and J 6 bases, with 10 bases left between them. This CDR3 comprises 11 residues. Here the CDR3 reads CASTNEGEQYF. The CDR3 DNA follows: TGTGCCAGCACTAATGAGGGCGAGCAGTACTTC.

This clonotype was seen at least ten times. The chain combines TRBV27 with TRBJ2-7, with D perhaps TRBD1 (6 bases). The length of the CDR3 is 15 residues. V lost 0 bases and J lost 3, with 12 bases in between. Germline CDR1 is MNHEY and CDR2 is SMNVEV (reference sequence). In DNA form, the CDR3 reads TGTGCCAGCAGTTTATCTGTGGACAGAGACTACGAGCAGTACTTC. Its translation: CASSLSVDRDYEQYF.

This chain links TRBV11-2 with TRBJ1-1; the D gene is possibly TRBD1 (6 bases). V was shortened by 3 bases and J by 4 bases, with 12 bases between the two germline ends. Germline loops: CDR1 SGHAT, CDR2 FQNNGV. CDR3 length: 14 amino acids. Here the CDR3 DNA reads TGTGCCAGCAGCTTGGGGGGGGCATTCACTGAAGCTTTCTTT. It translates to CASSLGGAFTEAFF.

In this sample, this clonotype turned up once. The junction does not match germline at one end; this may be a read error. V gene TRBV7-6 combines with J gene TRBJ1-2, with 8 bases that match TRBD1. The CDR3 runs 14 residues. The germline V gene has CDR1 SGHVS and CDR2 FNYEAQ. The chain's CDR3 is CASSDPGQGYVYTF. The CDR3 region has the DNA TGTGCCAGCAGCGACCCTGGACAGGGCTATGTCTACACCTTC.

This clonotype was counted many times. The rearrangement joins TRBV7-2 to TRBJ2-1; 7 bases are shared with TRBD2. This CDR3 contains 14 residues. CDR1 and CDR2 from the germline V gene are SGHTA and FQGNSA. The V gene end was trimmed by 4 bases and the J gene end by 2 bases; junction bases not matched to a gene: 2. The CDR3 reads CASSSGTTYNEQFF. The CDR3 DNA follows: TGTGCCAGCAGCTCCGGGACTACCTACAATGAGCAGTTCTTC.